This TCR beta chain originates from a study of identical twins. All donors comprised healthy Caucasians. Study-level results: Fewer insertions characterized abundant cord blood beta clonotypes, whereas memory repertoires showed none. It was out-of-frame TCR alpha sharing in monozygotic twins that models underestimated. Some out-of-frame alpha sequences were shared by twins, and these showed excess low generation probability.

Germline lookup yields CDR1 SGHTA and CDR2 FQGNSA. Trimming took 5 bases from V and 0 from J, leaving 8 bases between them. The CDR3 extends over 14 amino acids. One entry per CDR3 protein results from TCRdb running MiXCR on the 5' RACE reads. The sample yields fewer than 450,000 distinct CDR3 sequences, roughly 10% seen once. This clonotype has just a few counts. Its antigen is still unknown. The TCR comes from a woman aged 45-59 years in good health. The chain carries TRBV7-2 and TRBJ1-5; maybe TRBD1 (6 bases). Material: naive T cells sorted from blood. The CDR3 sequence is CASSMTGSNQPQHF. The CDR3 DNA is TGTGCCAGCAGCATGACAGGTAGCAATCAGCCCCAGCATTTT. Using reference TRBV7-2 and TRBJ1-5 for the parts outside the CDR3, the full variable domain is GAGVSQSPSNKVTEKGKDVELRCDPISGHTALYWYRQSLGQGLEFLIYFQGNSAPDKSGLPSDRFSAERTGGSVSTLTIQRTQQEDSAVYLCASSMTGSNQPQHFGDGTRLSIL.